A single sample is the source of the 29 T cell receptor beta chains below, sequenced in a study of identical twins. TCRdb re-called the 5' RACE reads with MiXCR, one entry per CDR3 protein. This sample has roughly 1,500,000 distinct CDR3 sequences, with about 32% found just once. Sequenced input: cord blood. Source of these receptors: a newborn girl in good health.

As to this clonotype: Given a much more abundant clone one base away, this may be a read error. The genes are TRBV20-1 and TRBJ2-4; TRBD2 agrees at 8 bases. With the DNA end fitting TRBJ2-7 better, the J assignment may be wrong. This CDR3 spans 13 amino acids. Per the germline V gene, CDR1 is DFQATT and CDR2 is SNEGSKA (reference sequence). The CDR3 sequence: CSASIGRAYEQYF. The CDR3 DNA follows: TGCAGTGCTAGTATCGGGAGGGCCTACGAGCAGTACTTC.

The chain links TRBV29-1 to TRBJ2-1; 7 nucleotides line up with TRBD1. The CDR3 runs to 13 residues. The germline CDR1 and CDR2 sequences are SQVTM and ANQGSEA. Losses at the gene ends were 7 bases for V and 12 bases for J; bases not matched to a gene: 15. CDR3 sequence (DNA): TGCAGCGCGACCCGGGACAGCGGACGGGGGCAGTTCTTC. Encoded protein: CSATRDSGRGQFF.

V usage is TRBV6-1 and J usage is TRBJ1-1; D is undetermined. This CDR3 comprises 10 residues. The ends were cut back, 6 bases at V and 10 bases at J, with 9 bases in the middle. The germline V gene encodes CDR1 MNHNS and CDR2 SASEGT. The CDR3, as DNA: TGTGCCAGCAGGACCCGTGTAGCTTTCTTT. Amino acids: CASRTRVAFF.

This clonotype showed up just once. The chain joins TRBV7-2 to TRBJ2-2; D perhaps matches TRBD2 (5 bases). Trimming removed 4 bases at V and 0 bases at J, with 12 bases between. CDR3 length: 16 amino acids. Per germline, CDR1 SGHTA and CDR2 FQGNSA. This CDR3 reads CASSSGLFANTGELFF. The CDR3 DNA reads as TGTGCCAGCAGCTCAGGACTCTTCGCGAACACCGGGGAGCTGTTTTTT.

This clonotype was seen only a few times. This chain uses TRBV6-1 with TRBJ1-2; maybe TRBD1 (5 bases). Germline values: CDR1 MNHNS, CDR2 SASEGT. The CDR3 spans 13 residues. V gave up 2 bases and J gave up 8 bases, with 12 bases separating them. CDR3 bases: TGTGCCAGCAGTGAATCCGGCAGGGTGGGCTACACCTTC. Translating gives CASSESGRVGYTF.

This clonotype came up a few times. The chain links TRBV12-3 or TRBV12-4 to TRBJ2-5, with D hard to call. The CDR3 is made up of 14 amino acids. V was clipped by 5 bases and J by 3 bases, with 13 bases between them. The CDR3 is CASSQKGAEETQYF. CDR3 bases: TGTGCCAGCAGTCAGAAAGGCGCGGAAGAGACCCAGTACTTC.

J is TRBJ1-2 and V is TRBV12-3 or TRBV12-4; 7 positions agree with TRBD1. This CDR3 is built from 14 residues. Trimming cost V 6 bases and J 5 bases; bases outside gene matches: 9. CDR3 DNA sequence: TGTGCCAGCAGCCTTAAAACAGGGGCATATGGCTACACCTTC. The encoded protein is CASSLKTGAYGYTF.

The CDR3 DNA reads TGTGCCACCAGTGATTCAACTAGCGGGGGCCTTTACAATGAGCAGTACTTC. It translates to CATSDSTSGGLYNEQYF. This rearrangement joins TRBV24-1 to TRBJ2-1, with TRBD2 matching 11 bases. The J call may not be correct, given that the DNA end is closer to TRBJ2-7. Germline V lookup: CDR1 KGHDR, CDR2 SFDVKD. This CDR3 has 17 residues.

V usage is TRBV25-1 and J usage is TRBJ2-7; D gene uncertain. V gave up 3 bases and J gave up 5 bases, with 17 bases separating them. The CDR3 has 15 residues. CDR1 is MGHDK and CDR2 is SYGVNS in the germline V gene. CDR3 bases: TGTGCCAGCAGTGACCCACTCCGCCCAGTCCACGAGCAGTACTTC. Translation gives CASSDPLRPVHEQYF.

This clonotype turned up a few times. This chain uses TRBV7-6 with TRBJ1-5; no clear D gene. The germline V gene encodes CDR1 SGHVS and CDR2 FNYEAQ. Trimming cost V 3 bases and J 5 bases, with 14 bases left between them. This CDR3 is 15 amino acids long. CDR3 sequence reads: CASSFQLGLDQPQHF. The CDR3 DNA is TGTGCCAGCAGCTTCCAGTTAGGGCTAGATCAGCCCCAGCATTTT.

This clonotype was counted between two and nine times. The rearrangement joins TRBV20-1 to TRBJ1-2, with D unclear. CDR1 DFQATT and CDR2 SNEGSKA come from the germline V gene (reference sequence). The CDR3 covers 12 residues. V dropped 7 bases and J dropped 13 bases, with 22 bases sitting between them. The CDR3 here is CSDTVPGSYGTF. DNA of the CDR3: TGCAGTGATACGGTCCCTGGCAGCTATGGCACCTTC.

This clonotype was observed a handful of times. The chain uses TRBV5-1 and TRBJ2-1; D ambiguous. Germline CDR1 reads SGHRS; CDR2 reads YFSETQ. The CDR3 has 15 amino acids. Trimming removed 4 bases from V and 4 bases from J, with 15 bases in between. CDR3 nucleotide sequence: TGCGCCAGCAGCCCTACTGACCCTCTTTACAATGAGCAGTTCTTC. Its translation: CASSPTDPLYNEQFF.

The CDR3 DNA reads as TGTGCCAGCAGTTCCCCGGGACAGAGCTCCTACAATGAGCAGTTCTTC. Amino acids: CASSSPGQSSYNEQFF. V gene TRBV12-3 or TRBV12-4 combines with J gene TRBJ2-1, with 7 bases lining up with TRBD1. CDR3 size: 16 residues. After removal of 4 bases from V and 0 bases from J, the junction contained 6 bases not matched to a gene.

As regards this clonotype: Just one base apart from a much larger clone, this may be a read error. V usage is TRBV12-3 or TRBV12-4 and J usage is TRBJ2-7; either TRBD1 or TRBD2 may fit D (6 bases each). The CDR3 contains 15 residues. Trimming removed 6 bases from V and 7 bases from J, with 22 bases in between. The CDR3 DNA follows: TGTGCCAGCAGCTCTATGGGGGGCGATTACAATGAGCAGTACTTC. Translating it yields CASSSMGGDYNEQYF.

Comment on this clonotype: One junction end disagrees with the germline gene, perhaps due to a read error. CDR3 DNA sequence: TGTGCCAGCAACCTCCGACAAAACTCTGGGGCCGACGTCCTGACTTTC. Translation gives CASNLRQNSGADVLTF. The V gene is TRBV4-2, the J gene TRBJ2-6; weak D call: TRBD1 (5 bases). The germline V gene encodes CDR1 LGHNA and CDR2 YNFKEQ. The CDR3 extends over 16 amino acids.

The J gene is TRBJ2-1, the V gene TRBV28; D gene ambiguous. The V and J ends lost 3 bases and 0 bases respectively, with 9 bases between them. The germline V gene has CDR1 MDHEN and CDR2 SYDVKM. The CDR3 runs to 15 residues. The CDR3 DNA sequence: TGTGCCAGCAGTTTTAGGCCGAGCTCCTACAATGAGCAGTTCTTC. It yields the protein CASSFRPSSYNEQFF.

This clonotype was recorded many times. This chain connects TRBV24-1 to TRBJ2-3, with TRBD2 as a possible D gene (5 bases). Germline CDR1 reads KGHDR; CDR2 reads SFDVKD. V shed 4 bases and J shed 3 bases, with 7 bases lying between them. The CDR3 consists of 13 residues. The CDR3 coding sequence is TGTGCCACCAGTGAACCGGGGACAGATACGCAGTATTTT. Residues: CATSEPGTDTQYF.

This clonotype has only a few counts. This chain joins TRBV20-1 and TRBJ2-1; 10 nucleotides align to TRBD2. With V trimmed by 3 bases and J by 9 bases, 11 bases remained unmatched. The length of the CDR3 is 15 residues. CDR1 is DFQATT, CDR2 SNEGSKA, per germline (reference sequence). DNA for the CDR3: TGCAGTGCTAGCGCACCGGGACTAGCGCAAAGTGAGCAGTTCTTC. Protein product: CSASAPGLAQSEQFF.

This clonotype was counted only a few times. J is TRBJ2-1 and V is TRBV2; 14 bases line up with TRBD2. J gave up 0 bases and V 5 bases, and 9 bases lay outside the gene matches. CDR3 length equals 19 residues. CDR1 is SNHLY, CDR2 FYNNEI, per germline. DNA of the CDR3: TGTGCCAGCAGTCGACTAGCGGGGGGGACAAAGAGCTCCTACAATGAGCAGTTCTTC. Protein sequence: CASSRLAGGTKSSYNEQFF.

The chain combines TRBV20-1 with TRBJ2-2; no firm D call. This CDR3 is 12 amino acids long. With 2 bases removed from V and 6 bases from J, the gap between germline ends came to 7 bases. From germline, CDR1 is DFQATT and CDR2 SNEGSKA (reference sequence). The CDR3, as DNA: TGCAGTGCTAGAATCCCCGCCGGGGAGCTGTTTTTT. Translated, it gives CSARIPAGELFF.

J is TRBJ2-5 and V is TRBV20-1, with a possible D match to TRBD2 (5 bases). Trimming pared 5 bases from V and 0 bases from J, leaving 13 bases between. The germline CDR1 and CDR2 sequences are DFQATT and SNEGSKA (reference sequence). The CDR3 contains 14 residues. The CDR3 DNA is TGCAGTGCTCTGGCCGGGAATTACCAAGAGACCCAGTACTTC. This gives the protein CSALAGNYQETQYF.

Only a few counts were recorded for this clonotype. J is TRBJ1-4 and V is TRBV3-1; 8 bases fit TRBD1. The CDR3 has 14 residues. Germline-derived CDR1 and CDR2 are LGHDT and YNNKEL (reference sequence). V dropped 6 bases and J dropped 8; count of bases not matched to a gene: 8. The CDR3 nucleotides read TGTGCCAGCAGTCCTCTGACAGGGGCGGAAAAACTGTTTTTT. Amino acid sequence: CASSPLTGAEKLFF.

This clonotype was detected only a few times. The rearrangement links TRBV6-6 to TRBJ2-3, with D unclear. Germline CDR1 MNHNY, CDR2 SVGAGI (reference sequence). Trimming left V 6 bases short and J 6 bases short, with 16 bases between. The CDR3 covers 14 residues. As DNA, the CDR3 is TGTGCCAGCAGCCCATCGAGGTGGCGGGATACGCAGTATTTT. This encodes CASSPSRWRDTQYF.

The chain combines TRBV24-1 with TRBJ1-1; D ambiguous. The germline V gene encodes CDR1 KGHDR and CDR2 SFDVKD. Trimming pared 2 bases from V and 7 bases from J, leaving 7 bases between. The CDR3 totals 12 residues. CDR3 protein: CATSDSGSEAFF. In nucleotides, the CDR3 is TGTGCCACCAGTGATTCCGGCAGTGAAGCTTTCTTT.

J is TRBJ2-1 and V is TRBV10-2; 8 bases map to TRBD1. Germline V gives CDR1 WSHSY, CDR2 SAAADI. The junction had 11 bases not matched to a gene; V was cut back by 6 bases and J by 4 bases. This CDR3 is built from 16 residues. The CDR3 bases are TGCGCCAGCAGGGACAGGGAAGGGCTCGGGTACAATGAGCAGTTCTTC. It codes for CASRDREGLGYNEQFF.

The sample holds many counts of this clonotype. This chain joins TRBV5-1 and TRBJ2-1; 9 nucleotides align to TRBD2. The CDR3 contains 14 residues. V shed 4 bases, J shed 6 bases, and the junction held 5 bases outside the gene matches. The germline gives CDR1 SGHRS, CDR2 YFSETQ. This CDR3 is CASSGGLASNEQFF. The DNA for the CDR3 is TGCGCCAGCAGCGGCGGACTAGCGAGCAATGAGCAGTTCTTC.

V usage is TRBV14 and J usage is TRBJ2-3; 12 nucleotides line up with TRBD2. Unmatched junction bases numbered 5, after V lost 2 bases and J lost 8 bases. Germline V gene lookup returns CDR1 SGHDN and CDR2 FVKESK. The CDR3 is made up of 15 amino acids. The CDR3 nucleotides read TGTGCCAGCAGCCAATGGACTAGCGGGACTGCTACGCAGTATTTT. Protein sequence: CASSQWTSGTATQYF.

V and J are TRBV20-1 and TRBJ2-4, with D unclear. The DNA end lines up better with TRBJ2-7; the J call may be wrong. This CDR3 comprises 13 residues. Germline-derived CDR1 and CDR2 are DFQATT and SNEGSKA (reference sequence). This CDR3 reads CSARGPVFCEQYF. In DNA, the CDR3 is TGCAGTGCTAGGGGCCCCGTGTTTTGCGAGCAGTACTTC.

This clonotype was seen ten or more times. The V and J genes are TRBV6-1 and TRBJ2-4; 7 bases map to TRBD1. CDR3 length: 14 amino acids. CDR1 and CDR2 from the germline V gene are MNHNS and SASEGT. V lost 4 bases and J lost 0; bases outside the gene matches: 0. In DNA, the CDR3 is TGTGCCAGCAGTGGACAGGGAGCCAAAAACATTCAGTACTTC. Protein product: CASSGQGAKNIQYF.